This T cell receptor beta chain was profiled in a study of T cells in localized non-small cell lung cancer. This clone was counted only a few times. Antigen specificity is unknown. CDR3 size: 13 residues. Per germline, CDR1 SGHDN and CDR2 FVKESK. Trimming left V 1 base short and J 7 bases short, with 11 bases between. Libraries were prepared by immunoSEQ multiplex PCR; TCRdb keeps only in-frame clonotypes and omits some of them. This sample has almost 2,500 clones, with about 40% found just once. Notes on the study in general: Sequencing, confined to only one tumor region, leaves heterogeneity possible.

Here the sequenced sample was lymph node tissue, taken before any cancer treatment. V and J are TRBV14 and TRBJ2-7; a weak D match, TRBD2 (5 bases). This sequence was found in a male donor older than 55 with stage II squamous cell lung carcinoma. The CDR3 spells CASSQVGRGEQYF. The CDR3 DNA is TGTGCCAGCAGCCAAGTTGGCAGAGGGGAGCAGTACTTC.